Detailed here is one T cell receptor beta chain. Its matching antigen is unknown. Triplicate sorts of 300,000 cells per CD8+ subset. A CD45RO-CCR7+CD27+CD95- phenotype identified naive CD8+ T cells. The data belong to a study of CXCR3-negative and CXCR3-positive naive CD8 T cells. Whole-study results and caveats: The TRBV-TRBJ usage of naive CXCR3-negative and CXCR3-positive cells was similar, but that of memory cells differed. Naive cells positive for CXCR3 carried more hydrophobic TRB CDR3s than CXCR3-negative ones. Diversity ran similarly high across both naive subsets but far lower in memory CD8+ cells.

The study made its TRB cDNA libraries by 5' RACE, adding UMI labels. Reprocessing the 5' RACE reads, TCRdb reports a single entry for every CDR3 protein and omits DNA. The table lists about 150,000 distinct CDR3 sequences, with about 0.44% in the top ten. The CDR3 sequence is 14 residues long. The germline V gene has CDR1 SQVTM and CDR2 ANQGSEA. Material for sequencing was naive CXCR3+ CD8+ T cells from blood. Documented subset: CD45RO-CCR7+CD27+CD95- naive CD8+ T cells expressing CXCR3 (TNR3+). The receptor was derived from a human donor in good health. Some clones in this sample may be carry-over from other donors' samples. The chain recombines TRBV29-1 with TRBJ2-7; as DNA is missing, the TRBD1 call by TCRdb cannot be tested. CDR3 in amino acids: CSVVTGIWPYEQYF.